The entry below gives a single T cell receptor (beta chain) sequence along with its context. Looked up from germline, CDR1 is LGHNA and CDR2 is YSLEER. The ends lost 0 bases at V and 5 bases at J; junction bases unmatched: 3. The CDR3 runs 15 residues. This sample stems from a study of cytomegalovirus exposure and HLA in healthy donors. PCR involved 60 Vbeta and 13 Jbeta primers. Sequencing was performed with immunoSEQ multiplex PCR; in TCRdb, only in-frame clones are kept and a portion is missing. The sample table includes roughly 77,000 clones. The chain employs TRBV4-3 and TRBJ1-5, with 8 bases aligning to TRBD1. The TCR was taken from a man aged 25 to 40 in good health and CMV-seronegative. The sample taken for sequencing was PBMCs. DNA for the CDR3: TGCGCCAGCAGCCAAGATAGGACAGGGTATCAGCCCCAGCATTTT. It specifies CASSQDRTGYQPQHF.